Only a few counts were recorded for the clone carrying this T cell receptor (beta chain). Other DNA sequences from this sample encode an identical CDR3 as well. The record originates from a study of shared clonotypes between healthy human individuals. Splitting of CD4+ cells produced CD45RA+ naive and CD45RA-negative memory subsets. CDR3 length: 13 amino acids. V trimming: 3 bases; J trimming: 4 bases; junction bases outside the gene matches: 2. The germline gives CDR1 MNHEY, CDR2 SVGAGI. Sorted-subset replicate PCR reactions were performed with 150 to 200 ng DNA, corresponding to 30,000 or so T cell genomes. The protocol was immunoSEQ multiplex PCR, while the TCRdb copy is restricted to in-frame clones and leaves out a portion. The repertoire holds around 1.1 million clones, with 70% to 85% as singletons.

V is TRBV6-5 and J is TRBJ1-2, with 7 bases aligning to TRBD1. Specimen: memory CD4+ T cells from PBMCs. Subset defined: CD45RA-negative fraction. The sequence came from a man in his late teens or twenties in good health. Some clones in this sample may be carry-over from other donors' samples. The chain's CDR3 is CASSYRQGYGYTF. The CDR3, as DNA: TGTGCCAGCAGTTATAGACAGGGCTATGGCTACACCTTC.